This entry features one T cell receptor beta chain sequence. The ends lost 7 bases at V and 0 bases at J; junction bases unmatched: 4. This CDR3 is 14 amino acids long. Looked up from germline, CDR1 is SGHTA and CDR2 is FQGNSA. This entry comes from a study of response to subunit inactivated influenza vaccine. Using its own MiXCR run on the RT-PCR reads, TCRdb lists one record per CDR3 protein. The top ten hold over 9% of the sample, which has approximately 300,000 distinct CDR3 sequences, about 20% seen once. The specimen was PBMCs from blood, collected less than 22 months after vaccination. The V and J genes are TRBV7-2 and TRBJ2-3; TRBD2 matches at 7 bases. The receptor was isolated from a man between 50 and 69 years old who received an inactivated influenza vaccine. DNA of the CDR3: TGTGCCAGCAAGACTAGCTCTAGCACAGATACGCAGTATTTT. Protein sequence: CASKTSSSTDTQYF. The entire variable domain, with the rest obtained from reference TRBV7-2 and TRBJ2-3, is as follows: GAGVSQSPSNKVTEKGKDVELRCDPISGHTALYWYRQSLGQGLEFLIYFQGNSAPDKSGLPSDRFSAERTGGSVSTLTIQRTQQEDSAVYLCASKTSSSTDTQYFGPGTRLTVL.